Presented here are 11 T cell receptor beta chains from one specimen sequenced in a study of T cell repertoires and HLA-DP antigens. The antigens of these receptors remain unknown. Clones were sequenced by immunoSEQ multiplex PCR, and TCRdb holds only the in-frame ones, with some missing. Counted here are roughly 70,000 clones, 80% occurring once; the ten biggest clones make up 1.5% to 2%. The sequencing input was CD4+ T cells from PBMCs. Receptors originate from a man aged 55 to 70 in good health and CMV-seronegative.

To note about this clone: Distinct nucleotide sequences in the sample also encode this CDR3. The V and J genes are TRBV7-2 and TRBJ1-6; D possibly corresponds to TRBD1 (6 bases). CDR1 SGHTA and CDR2 FQGNSA come from the germline V gene. CDR3 size: 14 residues. Trimming removed 1 base from V and 7 bases from J, with 8 bases in between. The CDR3 coding sequence is TGTGCCAGCAGCTTAGGGGGGCTCAATTCACCCCTCCACTTT. Protein sequence: CASSLGGLNSPLHF.

J is TRBJ2-3 and V is TRBV5-1, with 7 bases aligning to TRBD2. The CDR3 contains 16 residues. Trimming at V came to 0 bases and at J to 1 base, leaving 5 bases not matched to a gene. Per the germline V gene, CDR1 is SGHRS and CDR2 is YFSETQ. The CDR3 region has the DNA TGCGCCAGCAGCTTGGGAGCGGGATCGGGCACAGATACGCAGTATTTT. It encodes CASSLGAGSGTDTQYF. Drawing the rest from reference TRBV5-1 and TRBJ2-3, the complete variable domain is KAGVTQTPRYLIKTRGQQVTLSCSPISGHRSVSWYQQTPGQGLQFLFEYFSETQRNKGNFPGRFSGRQFSNSRSEMNVSTLELGDSALYLCASSLGAGSGTDTQYFGPGTRLTVL.

The rearrangement links TRBV7-2 to TRBJ1-2, with D unclear. This CDR3 is 13 amino acids long. Germline V gene lookup returns CDR1 SGHTA and CDR2 FQGNSA. V lost 0 bases, J lost 6 bases, and 8 bases lay in between. The CDR3 sequence: CASSLARTDGYTF. The CDR3 DNA reads as TGTGCCAGCAGCTTAGCAAGGACGGATGGCTACACCTTC.

The sample holds one count of this clone. The chain recombines TRBV4-3 with TRBJ2-3, with D hard to call. The V and J ends lost 4 bases and 2 bases respectively, with 16 bases between them. The CDR3 runs to 16 residues. Germline CDR1 and CDR2: LGHNA and YSLEER. CDR3 residues: CASSPGQQINTDTQYF. In DNA form, the CDR3 reads TGCGCCAGCAGCCCGGGTCAGCAGATCAACACAGATACGCAGTATTTT.

A few counts support this clone. The chain combines TRBV6-1 with TRBJ1-6, with a possible D match to TRBD1 (5 bases). The V end was cut by 7 bases, the J end by 14 bases, with 21 bases between. The CDR3 loop spans 14 amino acids. Germline assignment: CDR1 MNHNS and CDR2 SASEGT. DNA of the CDR3: TGTGCCAGCACCGAACCTTGGGGGGGTAGCACCCTCCACTTT. Encoded protein: CASTEPWGGSTLHF.

V and J are TRBV15 and TRBJ2-3, with D tentatively TRBD2 (7 bases). The ends were cut back, 5 bases at V and 6 bases at J, with 21 bases in the middle. The CDR3 loop spans 16 amino acids. CDR1 LNHNV and CDR2 YYDKDF come from the germline V gene (reference sequence). The CDR3 DNA reads as TGTGCCACCAGCCTCCTCCGTCCGGGGAGGGGGGATACGCAGTATTTT. It encodes CATSLLRPGRGDTQYF.

The V gene is TRBV7-2, the J gene TRBJ1-2; D is unclear. The CDR3 loop spans 15 amino acids. Germline lookup yields CDR1 SGHTA and CDR2 FQGNSA. V gave up 1 base and J gave up 8 bases, with 17 bases separating them. The CDR3 region is CASSLEHGLSDGYTF. The CDR3 DNA is TGTGCCAGCAGCTTAGAGCACGGATTAAGTGACGGCTACACCTTC.

V gene TRBV5-1 combines with J gene TRBJ2-3; a possible D gene is TRBD2 (6 bases). Germline V gene sequence: CDR1 SGHRS, CDR2 YFSETQ. V lost 5 bases, J lost 6 bases, and 13 bases lay in between. This CDR3 is built from 13 residues. In DNA, the CDR3 is TGCGCCAGCAGAGCGGCGGGGACTGATACGCAGTATTTT. Protein product: CASRAAGTDTQYF.

The V and J genes are TRBV11-3 and TRBJ2-6; 7 bases match TRBD2. This CDR3 region has 15 residues. The V gene's germline CDR1 is SGHNT and CDR2 YENEEA. V lost 5 bases and J lost 0; bases outside the gene matches: 1. In nucleotides, the CDR3 is TGTGCCAGCAGCCCGGGGGGCTCTGGGGCCAACGTCCTGACTTTC. It is translated as CASSPGGSGANVLTF.

The chain carries TRBV28 and TRBJ2-3; D is uncertain. V was shortened by 6 bases and J by 2 bases, with 6 bases between the two germline ends. Germline CDR1 and CDR2: MDHEN and SYDVKM. This CDR3 region has 12 residues. The CDR3 reads CASRGSTDTQYF. As DNA, the CDR3 is TGTGCCAGCAGGGGGTCCACAGATACGCAGTATTTT.

The table lists this clone with a count of one. The chain combines TRBV7-2 with TRBJ2-5, with TRBD2 identical over 13 bases. The junction had 11 bases not matched to a gene; V was cut back by 0 bases and J by 7 bases. CDR3 length equals 18 residues. Germline CDR1 and CDR2: SGHTA and FQGNSA. In nucleotides, the CDR3 is TGTGCCAGCAGCTTAGCGCGGACTAGCGGGAGAATAGAGGGGACCCAGTACTTC. It codes for CASSLARTSGRIEGTQYF. Combining the CDR3 with reference TRBV7-2 and TRBJ2-5 gives the whole variable domain GAGVSQSPSNKVTEKGKDVELRCDPISGHTALYWYRQSLGQGLEFLIYFQGNSAPDKSGLPSDRFSAERTGGSVSTLTIQRTQQEDSAVYLCASSLARTSGRIEGTQYFGPGTRLLVL.